A selection of T cell receptor beta chains follows, all from one sample in a study of control samples from healthy donors and cancer patients. TCRdb keeps only in-frame clones here, not all; method: immunoSEQ multiplex PCR. The sample contains 120,000 to 150,000 clones, under 95% of which appear only once. Sequenced sample: blood. All receptors come from a middle-aged man in good health. The CDR3 runs from the conserved cysteine through the conserved F or W. D genes are given only for firm matches. The size of a clone is reported for some rows only, either as once, few or many, or as a class for expanded clones.

clone size: NA; V gene: TRBV28; J gene: TRBJ2-5; D gene: TRBD1; CDR3 protein: CASGRQGAETQYF; CDR3 DNA: TGTGCCAGCGGGCGACAGGGGGCAGAGACCCAGTACTTC
clone size: few; V gene: TRBV6-6; J gene: TRBJ2-7; D gene: TRBD2; CDR3 protein: CASSYLGGGGGEQYF; CDR3 DNA: TGTGCCAGCAGTTACCTAGGAGGCGGGGGAGGAGAGCAGTACTTC
clone size: NA; V gene: TRBV2; J gene: TRBJ2-1; D gene: TRBD2; CDR3 protein: CASVGEGYNEQFF; CDR3 DNA: TGTGCCAGCGTGGGGGAGGGTTACAATGAGCAGTTCTTC
clone size: once; V gene: TRBV24-1; J gene: TRBJ1-2; D gene: NA; CDR3 protein: CATSDFGRGAGGYTF; CDR3 DNA: TGTGCCACCAGTGATTTCGGGCGCGGGGCCGGTGGCTACACCTTC
clone size: NA; V gene: TRBV2; J gene: TRBJ2-2; D gene: NA; CDR3 protein: CASSAELPGELFF; CDR3 DNA: TGTGCCAGCAGTGCCGAACTACCCGGGGAGCTGTTTTTT
clone size: NA; V gene: TRBV5-1; J gene: TRBJ2-2; D gene: NA; CDR3 protein: CASSLAGTINTGELFF; CDR3 DNA: TGCGCCAGCAGCTTGGCCGGGACGATTAACACCGGGGAGCTGTTTTTT
clone size: NA; V gene: TRBV28; J gene: TRBJ1-5; D gene: NA; CDR3 protein: CASSLYPDQPQHF; CDR3 DNA: TGTGCCAGCAGTTTATATCCGGATCAGCCCCAGCATTTT
clone size: NA; V gene: TRBV6-1; J gene: TRBJ2-5; D gene: TRBD1; CDR3 protein: CASSDRDSFMETQYF; CDR3 DNA: TGTGCCAGCAGTGATAGGGACAGCTTCATGGAGACCCAGTACTTC
clone size: NA; V gene: TRBV7-2; J gene: TRBJ1-4; D gene: NA; CDR3 protein: CASSLSMGAGEKLFF; CDR3 DNA: TGTGCCAGCAGCTTGAGTATGGGGGCGGGGGAAAAACTGTTTTTT
clone size: once; V gene: TRBV2; J gene: TRBJ1-1; D gene: NA; CDR3 protein: CASSVKGGNTEAFF; CDR3 DNA: TGTGCCAGCAGTGTAAAAGGGGGGAACACTGAAGCTTTCTTT
clone size: NA; V gene: TRBV7-8; J gene: TRBJ1-2; D gene: TRBD1; CDR3 protein: CASRGGGGYTF; CDR3 DNA: TGTGCCAGCAGAGGGGGCGGGGGCTACACCTTC
clone size: few; V gene: TRBV28; J gene: TRBJ1-2; D gene: NA; CDR3 protein: CASRTLPGEFGYGYTF; CDR3 DNA: TGTGCCAGCAGGACCCTCCCAGGGGAATTCGGCTATGGCTACACCTTC
clone size: NA; V gene: TRBV27; J gene: TRBJ2-5; D gene: NA; CDR3 protein: CASSISILGGRETQYF; CDR3 DNA: TGTGCCAGCAGTATTTCTATCTTAGGGGGGAGGGAGACCCAGTACTTC
clone size: once; V gene: TRBV10-3; J gene: TRBJ1-6; D gene: NA; CDR3 protein: CAISDSDLKNSPLHF; CDR3 DNA: TGTGCCATCAGTGACTCTGATTTGAAGAATTCACCCCTCCACTTT
clone size: NA; V gene: TRBV29-1; J gene: TRBJ2-1; D gene: NA; CDR3 protein: CSVVGGKGNEQFF; CDR3 DNA: TGCAGCGTTGTTGGGGGCAAGGGCAATGAGCAGTTCTTC
clone size: NA; V gene: TRBV7-9; J gene: TRBJ2-3; D gene: TRBD2; CDR3 protein: CASSPLAGVVDTQYF; CDR3 DNA: TGTGCCAGCAGCCCCCTAGCGGGAGTGGTAGATACGCAGTATTTT
clone size: NA; V gene: TRBV6-5; J gene: TRBJ2-5; D gene: NA; CDR3 protein: CASSSRGLVFQETQYF; CDR3 DNA: TGTGCCAGCAGTTCAAGGGGCCTAGTCTTTCAGGAGACCCAGTACTTC
clone size: NA; V gene: TRBV7-8; J gene: TRBJ1-1; D gene: NA; CDR3 protein: CASRGMGNTEAFF; CDR3 DNA: TGTGCCAGCAGGGGGATGGGCAACACTGAAGCTTTCTTT
clone size: NA; V gene: TRBV7-9; J gene: TRBJ2-4; D gene: NA; CDR3 protein: CASTVGDAKNIQYF; CDR3 DNA: TGTGCCAGCACTGTCGGGGACGCCAAAAACATTCAGTACTTC
clone size: NA; V gene: TRBV28; J gene: TRBJ2-5; D gene: NA; CDR3 protein: CASSPYRRAQETQYF; CDR3 DNA: TGTGCCAGCAGTCCCTATAGGAGGGCCCAAGAGACCCAGTACTTC
clone size: NA; V gene: TRBV2; J gene: TRBJ1-1; D gene: NA; CDR3 protein: CASRRPGSGGTEAFF; CDR3 DNA: TGTGCCAGCAGGCGACCCGGAAGCGGCGGGACTGAAGCTTTCTTT
clone size: NA; V gene: TRBV19; J gene: TRBJ2-2; D gene: NA; CDR3 protein: CASSIGISRSTGELFF; CDR3 DNA: TGTGCCAGTAGTATAGGTATCTCCAGATCTACCGGGGAGCTGTTTTTT